These T cell receptor beta chains were read from a single sample in a study of blood T cell repertoires in COVID-19. Repertoires were generated with immunoSEQ multiplex PCR, while TCRdb's copy carries only in-frame clones and drops some. Of about 150,000 clones listed, around 79% are singletons. Sequencing input: peripheral blood. These TCRs come from a man older than 75 with acute or convalescent COVID-19. The CDR3 runs from the conserved cysteine through the conserved F or W. The D gene is left open where the match is weak. Clone size is stated in some rows and not others, as once, few, many or a class when expanded.

clone size	D gene	V gene	J gene	CDR3 DNA	CDR3 protein
-	-	TRBV28	TRBJ1-1	TGTGCCAGCAGTTTAGGCAGAATTGAAGCTTTCTTT	CASSLGRIEAFF
-	TRBD1	TRBV5-4	TRBJ1-4	TGTGCCAGCAGCTTCGCAGGGGGCGCGAATGAAAAACTGTTTTTT	CASSFAGGANEKLFF
-	TRBD1	TRBV4-2	TRBJ2-2	TGTGCCAGCGGAAGGGACAGCTCCACCGGGGAGCTGTTTTTT	CASGRDSSTGELFF
-	-	TRBV6-2/TRBV6-3	TRBJ1-2	TGTGCCAGCAGCACAGGAGCGACTAACTATGGCTACACCTTC	CASSTGATNYGYTF
-	TRBD1	TRBV3-1/TRBV3-2	TRBJ2-2	TGTGCCAGCAGCCCCCTGGGGACAGGGGGCGGGGTGTTGAACGGGGAGCTGTTTTTT	CASSPLGTGGGVLNGELFF
-	-	TRBV2	TRBJ1-1	TGTGCCAGCAGTGAACAGGGCGTTAACACTGAAGCTTTCTTT	CASSEQGVNTEAFF
-	TRBD1	TRBV5-1	TRBJ2-2	TGCGCCAGCAGCTTCCGGACAGGGTTGGACCGGGAGCTGTTTTTT	CASSFRTGLDRELFF
-	-	TRBV5-1	TRBJ1-1	TGCGCCAGCAGCTTCGGACTGGATGGCACTGAAGCTTTCTTT	CASSFGLDGTEAFF
-	-	TRBV7-8	TRBJ1-2	TGTGCCAGCAGCTTGAGCAGGGCGCAAGCTAACTATGGCTACACCTTC	CASSLSRAQANYGYTF
-	TRBD1	TRBV9	TRBJ1-6	TGTGCCAGCAGCCCGAGCACAGGGGTTCTTTCACCCCTCCACTTT	CASSPSTGVLSPLHF
-	TRBD1	TRBV5-1	TRBJ2-3	TGCGCCAGCAGCCTCGGACAGGGTGCCGATACGCAGTATTTT	CASSLGQGADTQYF
-	TRBD1	TRBV20-1	TRBJ1-5	TGCAGTGCTAGTTCGCGACAGGGCAGCAATCAGCCCCAGCATTTT	CSASSRQGSNQPQHF
-	-	TRBV3-1/TRBV3-2	TRBJ1-4	TGTGCCAGCAGCCAAGGTACAACTAATGAAAAACTGTTTTTT	CASSQGTTNEKLFF
-	-	TRBV30	TRBJ2-5	TGTGCCTGGAGGGGCGTAGCGAGAGAGACCCAGTACTTC	CAWRGVARETQYF
-	-	TRBV7-2	TRBJ1-2	TGTGCCAGCAGCCCCGACAGGTTCCTTGGCTACACCTTC	CASSPDRFLGYTF
once	-	TRBV30	TRBJ1-4	TGTGCCTGGTCGACAGGACTTAATGAAAAACTGTTTTTT	CAWSTGLNEKLFF
-	-	TRBV18	TRBJ2-3	TGTGCCAGCTCACCGGAGGGAACAGATACGCAGTATTTT	CASSPEGTDTQYF
-	TRBD2	TRBV5-6	TRBJ2-3	TGTGCCAGCAGCTTGAGCGGGGGGGCAGATACGCAGTATTTT	CASSLSGGADTQYF
-	TRBD1	TRBV6-5	TRBJ1-5	TGTGCCAGCAGTACTCGGACAGGGGGCGTGCAGCCCCAGCATTTT	CASSTRTGGVQPQHF
-	TRBD1	TRBV5-1	TRBJ1-4	TGCGCCAGCAGCTTGGAGGCCTCAGGGGGGAAACTGTTTTTT	CASSLEASGGKLFF
-	TRBD1	TRBV5-5	TRBJ2-7	TGTGCCAGCAGCTACGGGACAGCCTACGAGCAGTACTTC	CASSYGTAYEQYF
-	TRBD1	TRBV10-2	TRBJ1-5	TGCGCCAGCAGCTATGGACAGGGCGGTCAGCCCCAGCATTTT	CASSYGQGGQPQHF
-	TRBD1	TRBV5-6	TRBJ1-5	TGTGCCAGCAGCTTGTTTGGGGACAGGGGGGGAAATCAGCCCCAGCATTTT	CASSLFGDRGGNQPQHF
-	-	TRBV3-1/TRBV3-2	TRBJ1-1	TGTGCCAGCTGCCCGACAGTTAACGCTGAAGCTTTCTTT	CASCPTVNAEAFF
-	-	TRBV15	TRBJ1-4	TGTGCCACCAGCAGAGAGCCCACGGGAGCGAATGAAAAACTGTTTTTT	CATSREPTGANEKLFF
once	-	TRBV5-1	TRBJ2-5	TGCGCCAGCAGCACGGGGGGCGGTGAGACCCAGTACTTC	CASSTGGGETQYF
-	-	TRBV6-5	TRBJ1-2	TGTGCCAGCAGTTACTCGGGGCTCTTGGGCTACACCTTC	CASSYSGLLGYTF
-	-	TRBV6-2/TRBV6-3	TRBJ2-3	TGTGCCAGCAGTTACCCAGGACTTGGCACAGATACGCAGTATTTT	CASSYPGLGTDTQYF
few	-	TRBV2	TRBJ2-4	TGTGCCAGCAGTGCCCCCGCCCGCAAACAGGGTTCCAAAAACATTCAGTACTTC	CASSAPARKQGSKNIQYF
few	-	TRBV12-2	TRBJ2-1	TGTGCAAGTCGCTTATACTCTCTAATGACTAGCGGAACCTACAATGAGCAGTTCTTC	CASRLYSLMTSGTYNEQFF
-	TRBD1	TRBV29-1	TRBJ1-4	TGTTTCGTTGAAGGGGACAGGGGGCGTATTCTCGGAAAACTGTTTTTT	CFVEGDRGRILGKLFF
-	-	TRBV11-3	TRBJ1-5	TGTGCCAGCAGCTTAGGGGCCAGATCCGGTAGCAATCAGCCCCAGCATTTT	CASSLGARSGSNQPQHF
-	-	TRBV6-2/TRBV6-3	TRBJ1-5	TGTGCCAGCAGTTACCCAAGAGGCAATCAGCCCCAGCATTTT	CASSYPRGNQPQHF
once	TRBD1	TRBV2	TRBJ1-6	TGTGCCAGCATCAAAGAGGCGGGGACAGGGGGCGTTAATTCACCCCTCCACTTT	CASIKEAGTGGVNSPLHF
-	TRBD1	TRBV6-5	TRBJ1-5	TGTGCCAGCAGTACGGACAGGGGAGGTCAGCCCCAGCATTTT	CASSTDRGGQPQHF
-	TRBD1	TRBV6-4	TRBJ1-6	TGTGCCAGCTCTGGGACAGACTATAATTCACCCCTCCACTTT	CASSGTDYNSPLHF
once	-	TRBV11-2	TRBJ1-2	TGTGCCAGCAGCTCACAGGGATCCGGCTACACCTTC	CASSSQGSGYTF
-	TRBD2	TRBV12-5	TRBJ2-3	TGTGCTAGTGGTTTCGCTAGCGGGGCCACAGATACGCAGTATTTT	CASGFASGATDTQYF
-	-	TRBV18	TRBJ1-2	TGTGCCAGCTCAGGGGCTCTGGATCCTAACTATGGCTACACCTTC	CASSGALDPNYGYTF
-	TRBD2	TRBV6-1	TRBJ2-1	TGTGCCAGCAGTGGTGGCCCGCCTAGCGGGGGCTACAATGAGCAGTTCTTC	CASSGGPPSGGYNEQFF
-	-	TRBV29-1	TRBJ1-3	TGCAGCGTTGTGCAGAACTCTGGAAACACCATATATTTT	CSVVQNSGNTIYF
-	TRBD1	TRBV5-8	TRBJ2-3	TGTGCCAGCAGCCCGGCCGGGACAGGGGGCCGAGATACGCAGTATTTT	CASSPAGTGGRDTQYF
-	TRBD1	TRBV6-6	TRBJ1-3	TGTGCCAGCAGTTACTCGAGCAGGGGGTCTGGAAACACCATATATTTT	CASSYSSRGSGNTIYF
few	-	TRBV19	TRBJ2-2	TGTGCCAGTAAAGTGGGGGGGCCCTCCGGGGAGCTGTTTTTT	CASKVGGPSGELFF
-	-	TRBV11-2	TRBJ1-3	TGTGCCAGCAGGGGGGGGCAGTCTGGAAACACCATATATTTT	CASRGGQSGNTIYF
-	TRBD2	TRBV11-2	TRBJ2-5	TGTGCCAGCAGCTGGGGACTAGCGGGGTTGGAGACCCAGTACTTC	CASSWGLAGLETQYF
few	TRBD1	TRBV6-6	TRBJ2-3	TGTGCCAGCAGTCGAACAGGGGGAATGGAGAGAGATACGCAGTATTTT	CASSRTGGMERDTQYF
-	-	TRBV24-1	TRBJ2-2	TGTGCCACCAGTCGTCAGGGTGGCACCGGGGAGCTGTTTTTT	CATSRQGGTGELFF
-	-	TRBV5-1	TRBJ2-1	TGCGCCAGCAGCTTGGAGGCTAGCTCCTACAATGAGCAGTTCTTC	CASSLEASSYNEQFF
-	TRBD1	TRBV13	TRBJ1-2	TGTGCCAGCAGCTTAGGCCGGGGCAGGGGGAACTATGGCTACACCTTC	CASSLGRGRGNYGYTF
once	TRBD1	TRBV11-3	TRBJ1-1	TGTGCCAGCAGCTTCCAATCAGGGGGGAACACTGAAGCTTTCTTT	CASSFQSGGNTEAFF
-	-	TRBV6-1	TRBJ1-4	TGTGCCAGCAGCACAGGGTGGTCTAATGAAAAACTGTTTTTT	CASSTGWSNEKLFF
-	TRBD1	TRBV10-3	TRBJ1-4	TGTGCCATCAGTGGACAGGGGGGAGGCGAAAAACTGTTTTTT	CAISGQGGGEKLFF
-	-	TRBV5-1	TRBJ2-5	TGCGCCAGCAGCTTTGAGCAAGAGACCCAGTACTTC	CASSFEQETQYF